The 13 T cell receptor beta chains reported below all come from one sample, sequenced in a study of radiotherapy plus CTLA-4 blockade in lung cancer. Here immunoSEQ multiplex PCR was the method, and the copy in TCRdb shows in-frame clones only, minus some. The repertoire includes some 52,000 clones, around 80% of them detected once, and 3.2% sits in the top ten. The specimen comprised peripheral blood, sampled from a patient treated with radiotherapy plus ipilimumab. These receptors all come from a human donor with non-small cell lung cancer who had a partial response to radiotherapy plus ipilimumab.

The chain links TRBV7-2 to TRBJ2-2; TRBD1 might be the D (6 bases). Trimming took off 4 bases at V and 5 bases at J, with 11 bases between the two ends. The germline CDR1 and CDR2 sequences are SGHTA and FQGNSA. This CDR3 contains 14 residues. The CDR3 spells CASSWDRGTGELFF. CDR3 bases: TGTGCCAGCAGCTGGGATAGGGGGACCGGGGAGCTGTTTTTT.

This clone was seen only a few times. The chain recombines TRBV7-8 with TRBJ2-2, with a weak D call TRBD2 (5 bases). This CDR3 has 17 amino acids. V shed 1 base and J shed 5 bases, with 17 bases lying between them. CDR1 is SGHVS and CDR2 is FQNEAQ in the germline V gene. CDR3 in amino acids: CASSLGRRRKDTGELFF. In DNA form, the CDR3 reads TGTGCCAGCAGCTTAGGGAGGAGGAGGAAGGATACCGGGGAGCTGTTTTTT.

This chain joins TRBV4-1 and TRBJ1-2, with D tentatively TRBD1 (5 bases). The CDR3 length is 17 residues. In germline, CDR1 is MGHRA, CDR2 YSYEKL. Trimming left V 0 bases short and J 2 bases short, with 16 bases between. The CDR3 sequence is CASSQDPDSQINYGYTF. The CDR3 bases are TGCGCCAGCAGCCAAGATCCTGACAGCCAAATCAACTATGGCTACACCTTC.

The chain is built from TRBV6-5 and TRBJ1-4, with 7 bases identical to TRBD1. J was trimmed by 5 bases and V by 2 bases; bases with no gene match: 2. The CDR3 spans 14 residues. The germline CDR1 and CDR2 sequences are MNHEY and SVGAGI. The DNA for the CDR3 is TGTGCCAGCAGTTACCAGGGGGAAAATGAAAAACTGTTTTTT. Amino acids: CASSYQGENEKLFF.

This clone was seen a few times. The rearrangement joins TRBV6-6 to TRBJ1-5, with a weak D call TRBD1 (5 bases). Germline CDR1 MNHNY, CDR2 SVGAGI (reference sequence). Trimming shortened V by 6 bases and J by 2 bases, and 11 bases separated the two germline ends. The CDR3 extends over 14 amino acids. The CDR3 reads CASRGGFGNQPQHF. The CDR3 nucleotides read TGTGCCAGCAGGGGGGGATTCGGCAATCAGCCCCAGCATTTT.

In this sample, this clone turned up a few times. The rearrangement links TRBV5-1 to TRBJ2-7; D is ambiguous. With 2 bases removed from V and 3 bases from J, the gap between germline ends came to 12 bases. The CDR3 is 14 residues long. CDR1 SGHRS and CDR2 YFSETQ come from the germline V gene. For the CDR3, the DNA is TGCGCCAGCAGCTTCGCTACAGCATACTACGAGCAGTACTTC. It codes for CASSFATAYYEQYF. The full variable domain, completed using reference TRBV5-1 and TRBJ2-7, is KAGVTQTPRYLIKTRGQQVTLSCSPISGHRSVSWYQQTPGQGLQFLFEYFSETQRNKGNFPGRFSGRQFSNSRSEMNVSTLELGDSALYLCASSFATAYYEQYFGPGTRLTVT.

This sequence joins TRBV21-1 and TRBJ2-4; TRBD2, the table's D call, was not compared with the DNA. TRBV21-1 is marked as a pseudogene. This CDR3 has 17 residues. In DNA, the CDR3 is TGTGCCAGCAGCAAATTCAAAGTCCACGGGGCCAAAAACATTCAGTACTTC. Translating it yields CASSKFKVHGAKNIQYF.

This chain connects TRBV5-4 to TRBJ1-4; possible D gene TRBD1, 5 bases. The CDR3 has 15 residues. CDR1 and CDR2 (germline): SGHNT, YYREEE (reference sequence). Between the trimmed V and J ends, which lost 6 bases and 1 base, there was a span of 13 bases. CDR3 amino acids: CASKQVGGTNEKLFF. CDR3 DNA: TGTGCCAGCAAACAAGTCGGGGGAACTAATGAAAAACTGTTTTTT.

J is TRBJ1-4 and V is TRBV5-1; perhaps TRBD1 as D (6 bases). The V and J ends lost 0 bases and 5 bases respectively, with 8 bases between them. The CDR3 length is 14 residues. CDR1 is SGHRS and CDR2 is YFSETQ in the germline V gene. CDR3: CASSLDRANEKLFF. The DNA of the CDR3 is TGCGCCAGCAGCTTGGACAGGGCGAATGAAAAACTGTTTTTT.

The V and J genes are TRBV28 and TRBJ1-1; 8 bases match TRBD1. Germline values: CDR1 MDHEN, CDR2 SYDVKM. Unmatched junction bases numbered 10, after V lost 6 bases and J lost 7 bases. This CDR3 comprises 14 residues. The CDR3 nucleotides are TGTGCCAGCAGCCCCAGGGGGCATAAACTTGAAGCTTTCTTT. It yields the protein CASSPRGHKLEAFF.

The chain employs TRBV9 and TRBJ1-2, with TRBD1 as a possible D gene (5 bases). The CDR3 has 14 residues. The germline V gene has CDR1 SGDLS and CDR2 YYNGEE. V lost 4 bases and J 7 bases, leaving 17 bases between the germline ends. CDR3 loop: CASSPQANPPGYTF. The DNA for the CDR3 is TGTGCCAGCAGCCCACAGGCTAATCCCCCTGGCTACACCTTC.

The chain uses TRBV29-1 and TRBJ1-4; 8 nucleotides match TRBD1. J lost 5 bases, V lost 6 bases, and 5 bases had no gene match. The germline V gene has CDR1 SQVTM and CDR2 ANQGSEA. This CDR3 spans 13 amino acids. CDR3 in amino acids: CSVLQGGNEKLFF. The DNA for the CDR3 is TGCAGCGTATTACAGGGGGGGAATGAAAAACTGTTTTTT.

The chain recombines TRBV27 with TRBJ1-6; 7 positions match TRBD1. The CDR3 has 13 residues. V lost 6 bases, J lost 10 bases, and 6 bases stayed unmatched. Germline values: CDR1 MNHEY, CDR2 SMNVEV (reference sequence). CDR3 sequence reads: CASRTGIESPLHF. The CDR3 bases are TGTGCCAGCAGGACAGGGATAGAATCACCCCTCCACTTT.